This entry describes one T cell receptor (beta chain). V lost 0 bases and J lost 10, with 10 bases in between. The CDR3 totals 14 residues. The germline CDR1 and CDR2 sequences are MNHNY and SVGAGI (reference sequence). This specimen comes from a study of blood T cell repertoires in COVID-19. Looking at the study overall: The United States, Italy and Spain provided the acute and convalescent COVID-19 samples. The cDNA or gDNA used as material had been derived from T cells, B-cell-depleted T cells, or PBMCs.

Measured with immunoSEQ multiplex PCR; TCRdb has only the in-frame clones, and not every one. The sample has approximately 97,000 clones, 86% seen once. The origin of this receptor is a woman older than 75 with acute or convalescent COVID-19. This chain uses TRBV6-6 with TRBJ1-6, with a tentative D call TRBD1 (5 bases). The specimen was peripheral blood. In DNA, the CDR3 is TGTGCCAGCAGTTACTCCGGGACTCCGTCACCCCTCCACTTT. It codes for CASSYSGTPSPLHF.